This TCR beta chain was identified during a study of T cells in Graves' hyperthyroidism and ophthalmopathy. Study findings and constraints: Ophthalmopathy, as predicted by the model, came a median roughly 6.3 months after the prediction. Blood samples included most of the expanded thyroid clonotypes exceeding 0.001.

Researchers took RNA transcripts and amplified the TCR beta CDR3 regions from them. A set of HTBI primers served as the primers for a first-round RT-PCR of the TCR CDR3. TCRdb reprocessed the multiplex PCR reads with MiXCR, giving one entry per CDR3 protein. The data show around 340,000 distinct CDR3 sequences, with roughly 20% seen just once and 15% to 19% held by the top ten. This clonotype showed up many times. Its antigen is not identified. The authors took PBMCs from 8 to 10 ml fresh peripheral blood. V was shortened by 7 bases and J by 0 bases, with 10 bases between the two germline ends. CDR3 length: 14 amino acids.

The V gene is TRBV12-3 or TRBV12-4, the J gene TRBJ1-3; D may be TRBD1 (6 bases). Sequencing used blood. The source is a woman aged 40 to 49 with Graves' ophthalmopathy. The CDR3 DNA is TGTGCCAGCATGCAGGGGCACTCTGGAAACACCATATATTTT. Its translation is CASMQGHSGNTIYF.